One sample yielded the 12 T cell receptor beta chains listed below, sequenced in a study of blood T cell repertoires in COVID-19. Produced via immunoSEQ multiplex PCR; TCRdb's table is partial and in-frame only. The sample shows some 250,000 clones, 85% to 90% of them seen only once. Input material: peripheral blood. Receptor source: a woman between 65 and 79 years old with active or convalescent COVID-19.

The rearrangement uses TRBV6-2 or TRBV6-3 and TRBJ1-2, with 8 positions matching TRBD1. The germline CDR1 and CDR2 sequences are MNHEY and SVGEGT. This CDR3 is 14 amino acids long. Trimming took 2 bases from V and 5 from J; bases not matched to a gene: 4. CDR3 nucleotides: TGTGCCAGCAGTTACAGAGACAGGGGTTATGGCTACACCTTC. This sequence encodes CASSYRDRGYGYTF.

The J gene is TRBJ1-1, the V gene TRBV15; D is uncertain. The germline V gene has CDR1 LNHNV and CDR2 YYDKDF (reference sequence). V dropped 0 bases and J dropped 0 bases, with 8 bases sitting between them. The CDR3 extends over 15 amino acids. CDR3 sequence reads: CATSREREMNTEAFF. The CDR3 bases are TGTGCCACCAGCAGAGAAAGAGAGATGAACACTGAAGCTTTCTTT.

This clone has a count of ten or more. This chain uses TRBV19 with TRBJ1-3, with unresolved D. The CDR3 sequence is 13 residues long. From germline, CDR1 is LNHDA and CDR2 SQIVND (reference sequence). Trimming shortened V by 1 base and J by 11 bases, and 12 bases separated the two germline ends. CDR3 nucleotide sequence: TGTGCCAGTAGTATAGTCGACGGGAGTCCCATATATTTT. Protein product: CASSIVDGSPIYF.

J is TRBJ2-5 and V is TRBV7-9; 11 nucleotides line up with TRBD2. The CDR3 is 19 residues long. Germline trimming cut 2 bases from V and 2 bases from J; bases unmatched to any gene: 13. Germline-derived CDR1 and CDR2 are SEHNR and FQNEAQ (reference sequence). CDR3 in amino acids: CASSLRKVSSGGIQETQYF. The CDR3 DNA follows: TGTGCCAGCAGCTTAAGGAAGGTGTCTAGCGGGGGGATACAAGAGACCCAGTACTTC.

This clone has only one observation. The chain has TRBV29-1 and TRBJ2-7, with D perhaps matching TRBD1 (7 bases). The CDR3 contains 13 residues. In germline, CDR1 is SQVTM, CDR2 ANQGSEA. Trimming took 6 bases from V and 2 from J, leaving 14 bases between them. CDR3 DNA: TGCAGCGTCGGCAGGGGGGTGGCCTACGAGCAGTACTTC. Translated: CSVGRGVAYEQYF.

CDR3 loop: CASGTYSGNTIYF. CDR3 bases: TGTGCCAGCGGTACCTACTCTGGAAACACCATATATTTT. This rearrangement joins TRBV27 to TRBJ1-3; D remains unclear. In germline, CDR1 is MNHEY, CDR2 SMNVEV (reference sequence). V lost 8 bases and J 0 bases, leaving 8 bases between the germline ends. This CDR3 is 13 amino acids long.

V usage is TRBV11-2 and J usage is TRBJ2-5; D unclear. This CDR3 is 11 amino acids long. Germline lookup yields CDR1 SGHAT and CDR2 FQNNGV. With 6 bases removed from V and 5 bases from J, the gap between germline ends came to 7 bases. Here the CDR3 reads CASSPFETQYF. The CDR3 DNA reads TGTGCCAGCAGTCCTTTTGAGACCCAGTACTTC. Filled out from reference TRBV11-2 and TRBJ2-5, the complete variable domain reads EAGVAQSPRYKIIEKRQSVAFWCNPISGHATLYWYQQILGQGPKLLIQFQNNGVVDDSQLPKDRFSAERLKGVDSTLKIQPAKLEDSAVYLCASSPFETQYFGPGTRLLVL.

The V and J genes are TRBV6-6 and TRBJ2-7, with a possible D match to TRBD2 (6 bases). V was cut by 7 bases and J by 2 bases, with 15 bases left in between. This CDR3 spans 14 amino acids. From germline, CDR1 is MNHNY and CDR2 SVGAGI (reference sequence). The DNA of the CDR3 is TGTGCCAGCATGGCGGGACCCCCCACCTACGAGCAGTACTTC. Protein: CASMAGPPTYEQYF.

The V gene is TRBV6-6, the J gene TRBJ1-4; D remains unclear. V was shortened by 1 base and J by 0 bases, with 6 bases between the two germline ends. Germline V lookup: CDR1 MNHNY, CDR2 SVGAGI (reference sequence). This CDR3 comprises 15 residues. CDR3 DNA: TGTGCCAGCAGTTACTTGGGAGCAACTAATGAAAAACTGTTTTTT. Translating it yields CASSYLGATNEKLFF.

The CDR3 DNA is TGTGCCAGCAGCTATGACGGAGCTCCGTCGGATACGCAGTATTTT. Translating it yields CASSYDGAPSDTQYF. This chain links TRBV7-9 with TRBJ2-3; D is unresolved. The CDR3 contains 15 residues. Between the trimmed V and J ends, which lost 4 bases and 6 bases, there was a span of 17 bases. In germline, CDR1 is SEHNR, CDR2 FQNEAQ (reference sequence).

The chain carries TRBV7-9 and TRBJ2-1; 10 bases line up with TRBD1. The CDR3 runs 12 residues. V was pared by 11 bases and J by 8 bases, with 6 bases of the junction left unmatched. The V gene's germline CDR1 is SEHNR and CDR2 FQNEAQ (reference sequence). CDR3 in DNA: TGTGCCGGAAGACAGGGGGCTCATGAGCAGTTCTTC. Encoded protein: CAGRQGAHEQFF.

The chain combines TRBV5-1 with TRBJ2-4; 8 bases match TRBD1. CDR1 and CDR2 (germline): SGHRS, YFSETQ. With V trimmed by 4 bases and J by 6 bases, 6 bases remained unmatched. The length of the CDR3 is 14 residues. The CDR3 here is CASSIGQGVNIQYF. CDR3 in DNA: TGCGCCAGCAGCATCGGACAGGGAGTAAACATTCAGTACTTC.